These T cell receptor beta chains were read from a single sample in a study of cytomegalovirus exposure and HLA in healthy donors. Clones were sequenced by immunoSEQ multiplex PCR, and TCRdb holds only the in-frame ones, with some missing. Among some 160,000 clones listed, around three quarters were seen once. The material sequenced was PBMCs. The receptors stem from a man aged 50 or older in good health and CMV-seropositive. Each CDR3 is given without its conserved first and last residue. Clone size is given for some rows only: seen once, a few or many times, or a class if the clone is expanded.

size	V	length	J	CDR3
-	TRBV19	14	TRBJ1-1	ASRMNKGDLNTEAF
few	TRBV19	15	TRBJ2-1	ASSIGSGVAGGGEQF
few	TRBV6-6	11	TRBJ1-2	ASRSDRDYGYT
-	TRBV7-2	11	TRBJ2-1	ASSQPRNNEQF
-	TRBV6-5	13	TRBJ1-3	ASSYRGGGGNTIY
-	TRBV6-5	10	TRBJ2-7	ASSDRGFEQY
-	TRBV25-1	14	TRBJ2-5	ASSEPVAGKQETQY
few	TRBV23-1	15	TRBJ2-7	ASSQSSQGPSFTEQY
-	TRBV5-4	12	TRBJ1-1	AGRTGRGGTEAF
-	TRBV6-5	13	TRBJ1-6	ASSLTVGSNSPLH
-	TRBV6-5	11	TRBJ1-2	ASSGTAYYGYT
once	TRBV11-2	15	TRBJ2-2	ASSLSWTSNRPGELF
-	TRBV5-1	12	TRBJ1-1	ASKIEGGYTEAF
-	TRBV2	13	TRBJ1-1	ASRDSRGSGTEAF
-	TRBV5-1	13	TRBJ1-6	ASSLPQGNNSPLH
-	TRBV6-5	13	TRBJ2-1	ASSYSGQAEGRQF
-	TRBV6-5	11	TRBJ2-7	ASRDTNRDEQY
-	TRBV5-6	14	TRBJ2-2	ASSFRGAGSTGELF
-	TRBV30	13	TRBJ1-6	AWGAGYGVNSPLH
few	TRBV6-1	12	TRBJ2-7	ASRVAGGLNEQY
-	TRBV4-1	14	TRBJ2-1	ASSDGTSGGWDEQF
-	TRBV6-5	12	TRBJ1-5	ASSYSQVNQPQH
-	TRBV5-6	9	TRBJ2-5	ASSSRETQY
-	TRBV18	12	TRBJ1-1	ASSVQQGATEAF
once	TRBV15	13	TRBJ1-2	ATSRDEGAYYGYT
-	TRBV9	12	TRBJ2-1	ASSAGTSGGGKF
few	TRBV11-2	11	TRBJ2-7	ASTTTGAYEQY
once	TRBV19	11	TRBJ2-5	ASLGKGQETQY
-	TRBV20-1	9	-	SAGQGNEQY
-	TRBV2	16	TRBJ1-4	ASSVPWGVRSTNEKLF
-	TRBV4-1	15	TRBJ1-1	ASSQDGTRQGRLVAF
-	TRBV4-3	14	TRBJ2-1	ASSQDSRTAYNEQF